This T cell receptor beta chain was captured in a study of CD8 T cells in ankylosing spondylitis (dated by TCRdb to 2017 to 2019). A note on the overall study: The study profiled T cell receptor beta repertoires in healthy donors and ankylosing spondylitis patients to find disease-linked TCR variants. The full study cohort was made up of under 30 ankylosing spondylitis patients and around 100 healthy donors. Samples of peripheral blood were taken, and for ankylosing spondylitis patients, synovial fluid was collected as well.

Sequenced on an Illumina HiSeq 2500. Quantitative 5'-RACE with molecular barcodes was used to prepare TCR beta libraries. In the paper's pipeline: A new computational method based on a probabilistic model of VDJ rearrangement was used to identify disease-linked TCR variants. In TCRdb, the public reads were trimmed at Q25 with fastp and aligned with MiXCR, with productive beta chains retained. Here each entry gathers all rows of one CDR3 protein and keeps the most common genes and DNA. The V and J calls shown here were made by TCRdb, not taken from the authors' results. For this sample there are more than 650,000 distinct CDR3 sequences; 10% to 15% appear just once. The ten largest clones capture under 0.6% of the sample. This clonotype was detected many times. No antigen is known for it. Within one base of it there is no much larger clone, and no base qualities were kept. General study outcomes and caveats: Significant enrichment of the disease-linked clones was reported in matched synovial fluid samples from ankylosing spondylitis patients. Blood from ankylosing spondylitis patients appeared to be characterized by a TCR beta motif made up of seven or eight highly homologous amino acid variants. A CD8+ phenotype was shown by the disease-linked clones, which were found at relatively low frequencies in peripheral blood. Some motif variants were previously reported in synovial fluid and blood of reactive arthritis patients, suggesting common disease-initiation mechanisms.

The source is a male donor with ankylosing spondylitis. What was sequenced was blood, either unsorted or a sorted T cell fraction (not recorded which).

The CDR3 corresponds to CASSPRTLTGNTIYF. Here is the DNA: TGTGCCAGCAGTCCTCGGACATTGACTGGAAACACCATATATTTT. Recombination joined TRBV12-3 or TRBV12-4 with TRBJ1-3, and possibly TRBD1, on 5 matching bases. The V end loses 5 bases and the J end loses 2 bases, and a stretch of 13 bases separates them. From the cysteine up to the phenylalanine, the CDR3 has a length of 15 residues. CDR3 DNA only is kept here, 45 bases in frame from base 1.